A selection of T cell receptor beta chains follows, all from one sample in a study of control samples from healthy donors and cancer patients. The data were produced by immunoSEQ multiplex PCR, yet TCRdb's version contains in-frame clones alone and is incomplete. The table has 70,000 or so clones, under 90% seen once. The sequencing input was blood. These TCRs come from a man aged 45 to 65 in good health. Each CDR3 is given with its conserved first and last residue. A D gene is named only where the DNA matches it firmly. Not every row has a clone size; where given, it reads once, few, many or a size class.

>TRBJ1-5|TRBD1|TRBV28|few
TGCGCCGTACAGGGGGCCATCAATCAGCCCCAGCATTTT
CAVQGAINQPQHF
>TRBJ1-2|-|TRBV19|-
TGTGCCAGTAGTATTTTGGGGAGCTATGGCTACACCTTC
CASSILGSYGYTF
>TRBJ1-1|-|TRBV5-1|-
TGCGCCAGCAGCCCCGGGGTGCGTGGGGATAAAGGAATGAACACTGAAGCTTTCTTT
CASSPGVRGDKGMNTEAFF
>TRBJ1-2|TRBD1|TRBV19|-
TGTGCCAGTAGCAGGAGCCGGACAGGGAGCGGCTACACCTTC
CASSRSRTGSGYTF
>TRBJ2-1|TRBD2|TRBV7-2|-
TGTGCCAGCAGCTCTTTAGCGGGGGGAGGGAATGAGCAGTTCTTC
CASSSLAGGGNEQFF
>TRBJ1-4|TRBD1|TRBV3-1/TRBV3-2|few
TGTGCCAGCAGCCGGGGACAAGGGGGCGCGGGTAATGAAAAACTGTTTTTT
CASSRGQGGAGNEKLFF
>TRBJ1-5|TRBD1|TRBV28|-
TGTGCCAGCAGTGCACAGGGGGCCAATCAGCCCCAGCATTTT
CASSAQGANQPQHF
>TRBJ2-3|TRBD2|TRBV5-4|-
TGTGCCAGCGCTAGGGGCCCTGCGGGAGGGATCCCAGATACGCAGTATTTT
CASARGPAGGIPDTQYF
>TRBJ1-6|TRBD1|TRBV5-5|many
TGTGCCAGCAGCTGGACCGAGGGGGCCTCACCCCTCCACTTT
CASSWTEGASPLHF
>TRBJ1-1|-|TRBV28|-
TGTGCCAGCACCCTCGAAGGGTTGAACACTGAAGCTTTCTTT
CASTLEGLNTEAFF
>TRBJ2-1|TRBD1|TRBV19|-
TGTGCCAGTAGTTCGGACAGGGCAAACAATGAGCAGTTCTTC
CASSSDRANNEQFF
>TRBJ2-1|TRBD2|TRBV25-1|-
TGTGCCAGCAGTGGGTCTAGCGGGAGTAGCTACAATGAGCAGTTCTTC
CASSGSSGSSYNEQFF
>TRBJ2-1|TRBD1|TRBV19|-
TGTGCCAGTAGTACGACAGGGCTCTCCTACAATGAGCAGTTCTTC
CASSTTGLSYNEQFF
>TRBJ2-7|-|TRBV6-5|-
TGTGCCAGCAACTCGGCGGCCTACGAGCAGTACTTC
CASNSAAYEQYF
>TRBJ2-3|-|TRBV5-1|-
TGCGCCAGCAGGGGCACGGGACACGACGGAGATACGCAGTATTTT
CASRGTGHDGDTQYF
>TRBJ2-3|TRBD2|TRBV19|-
TGTGCCAGTGGGTGGGCGGGGGTAAGTCAAGATACGCAGTATTTT
CASGWAGVSQDTQYF
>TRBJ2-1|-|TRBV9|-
TGTGCCAGCAGCGCGGGACTTCTCCCCTACAATGAGCAGTTCTTC
CASSAGLLPYNEQFF
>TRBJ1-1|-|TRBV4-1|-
TGCGCCAGCAGCCAAGATCTGGAATCCGTTTATGTGAACACTGAAGCTTTCTTT
CASSQDLESVYVNTEAFF
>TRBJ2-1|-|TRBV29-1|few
TGCAGCGTTGAAGACAATAATGAGCAGTTCTTC
CSVEDNNEQFF
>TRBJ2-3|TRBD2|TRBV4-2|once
TGTGCCAGCAGCCAGCCGACAGCGGGAGGGGCGCAGTATTTT
CASSQPTAGGAQYF
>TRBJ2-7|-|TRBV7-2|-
TGTGCCAGCAGCTTAACGGCCCAGAGCGGGGACAATGGCTACGAGCAGTACTTC
CASSLTAQSGDNGYEQYF
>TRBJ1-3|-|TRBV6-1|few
TGTGCCAGCAGTGAAACGACCCGACTTGGAAACACCATATATTTT
CASSETTRLGNTIYF
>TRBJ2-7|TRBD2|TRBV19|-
TGTGCCAGTAGTATAGTAGATACTAGCGCCCCCTCCTACGAGCAGTACTTC
CASSIVDTSAPSYEQYF
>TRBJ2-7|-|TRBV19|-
TGTGCCAGTAGTAGGGCTAGCGACTCCTACGAGCAGTACTTC
CASSRASDSYEQYF
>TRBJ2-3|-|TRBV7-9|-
TGTGCCAGCAGCGCGGAGGGAACGCAGTATTTT
CASSAEGTQYF
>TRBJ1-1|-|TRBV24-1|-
TGTGCCACCAGGCCCCGTACATCTAGAGTGAAGGGAGGGGACGCTTTCTTT
CATRPRTSRVKGGDAFF
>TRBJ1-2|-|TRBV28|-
TGTGCCAGCATCAGGGATAACTATGGCTACACCTTC
CASIRDNYGYTF
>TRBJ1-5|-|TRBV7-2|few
TGTGCCAGCAGCCGGGACAATAGCAATCAGCCCCAGCATTTT
CASSRDNSNQPQHF
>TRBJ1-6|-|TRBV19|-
TGTGCCAGTAGTATAGTTTTCAATTCACCCCTCCACTTT
CASSIVFNSPLHF
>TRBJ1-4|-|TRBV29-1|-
TGCAGCGTTGCCGGGACACCATCCGAAAAACTGTTTTTT
CSVAGTPSEKLFF
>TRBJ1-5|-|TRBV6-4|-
TGTGCCAGCAGTGTAGATGGGGGCGCGAGTCAGCCCCAGCATTTT
CASSVDGGASQPQHF
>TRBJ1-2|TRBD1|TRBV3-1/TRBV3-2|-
TGTGCCAGCAGCCAAGATGTGCAGGGGGAGGGTGGCTACACCTTC
CASSQDVQGEGGYTF
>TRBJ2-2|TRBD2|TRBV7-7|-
TGTGCCAGCAGCCTAGGTGGTAGCGGGGTCACCGGGGAGCTGTTTTTT
CASSLGGSGVTGELFF
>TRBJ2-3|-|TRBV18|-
TGTGCCAGCTCACCAGGGGGAAACACAGATACGCAGTATTTT
CASSPGGNTDTQYF
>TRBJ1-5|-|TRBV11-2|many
TGTGCCAGCAGCTTACTACAGGGTCAGCCCCAGCATTTT
CASSLLQGQPQHF
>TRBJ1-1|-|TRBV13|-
TGTGCCAGCAGCTTAGGTGTGAACACTGAAGCTTTCTTT
CASSLGVNTEAFF
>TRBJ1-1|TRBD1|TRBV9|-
TGTGCCAGCAGCCTAACGCAGGGGGTCAGGACTGAAGCTTTCTTT
CASSLTQGVRTEAFF
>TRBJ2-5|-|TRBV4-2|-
TGTGCCAGCAGCCAAGAAAAAGGGGGGAGCCAAGAGACCCAGTACTTC
CASSQEKGGSQETQYF
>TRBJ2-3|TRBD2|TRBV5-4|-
TGTGCCAGCAGCTTCCGACTAGCGAGAGATACGCAGTATTTT
CASSFRLARDTQYF
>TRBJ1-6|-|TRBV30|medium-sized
TGTGCCTGGAGTCCTCAGGGGATATCACCCCTCCACTTT
CAWSPQGISPLHF
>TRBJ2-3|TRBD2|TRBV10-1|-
TGCGCCAGCAGTGACGAAGCGGGGATCAGCACAGATACGCAGTATTTT
CASSDEAGISTDTQYF
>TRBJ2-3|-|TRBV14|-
TGTGCCAGCAGCCAAGACCCAGATACGCAGTATTTT
CASSQDPDTQYF
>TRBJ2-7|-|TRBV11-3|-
TGTGCCAGCAGCGCCGGCTCGACGGTGATGTACGAGCAGTACTTC
CASSAGSTVMYEQYF
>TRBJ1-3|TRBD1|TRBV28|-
TGTGCCAGCAGTTTGCAGGGGGGAGGAAACACCATATATTTT
CASSLQGGGNTIYF
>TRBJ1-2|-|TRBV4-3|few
TGCGCCAGCAGCCAAAGCGGAGGGGCTGGCTACACCTTC
CASSQSGGAGYTF
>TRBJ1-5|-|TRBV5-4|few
TGTGCCAGCAGCTTGGCGGGTAATCAGCCCCAGCATTTT
CASSLAGNQPQHF